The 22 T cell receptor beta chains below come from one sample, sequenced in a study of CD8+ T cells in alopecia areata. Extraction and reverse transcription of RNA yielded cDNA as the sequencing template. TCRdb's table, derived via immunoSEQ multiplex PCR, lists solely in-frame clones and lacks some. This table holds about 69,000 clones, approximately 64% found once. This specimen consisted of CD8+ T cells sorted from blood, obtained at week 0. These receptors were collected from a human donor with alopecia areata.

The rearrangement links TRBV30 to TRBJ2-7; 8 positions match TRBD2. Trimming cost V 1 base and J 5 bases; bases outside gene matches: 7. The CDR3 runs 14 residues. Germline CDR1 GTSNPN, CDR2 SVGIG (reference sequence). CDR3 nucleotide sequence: TGTGCCTGGAGTGGTTCTAGCGGGCTAAACGAGCAGTACTTC. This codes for CAWSGSSGLNEQYF. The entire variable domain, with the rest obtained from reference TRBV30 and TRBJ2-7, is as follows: SQTIHQWPATLVQPVGSPLSLECTVEGTSNPNLYWYRQAAGRGLQLLFYSVGIGQISSEVPQNLSASRPQDRQFILSSKKLLLSDSGFYLCAWSGSSGLNEQYFGPGTRLTVT.

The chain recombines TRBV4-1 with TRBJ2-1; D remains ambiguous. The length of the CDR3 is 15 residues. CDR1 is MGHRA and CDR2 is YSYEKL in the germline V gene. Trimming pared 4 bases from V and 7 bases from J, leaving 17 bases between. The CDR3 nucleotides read TGCGCCAGCAGCCCCTGGGGTCCCCTGGAGAATGAGCAGTTCTTC. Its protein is CASSPWGPLENEQFF.

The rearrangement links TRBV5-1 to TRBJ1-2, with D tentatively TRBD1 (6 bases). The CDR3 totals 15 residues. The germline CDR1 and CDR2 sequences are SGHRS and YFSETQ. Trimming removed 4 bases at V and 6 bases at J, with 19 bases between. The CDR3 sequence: CASSLDRMGAHGYTF. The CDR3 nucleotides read TGCGCCAGCAGCCTCGACAGGATGGGTGCGCATGGCTACACCTTC.

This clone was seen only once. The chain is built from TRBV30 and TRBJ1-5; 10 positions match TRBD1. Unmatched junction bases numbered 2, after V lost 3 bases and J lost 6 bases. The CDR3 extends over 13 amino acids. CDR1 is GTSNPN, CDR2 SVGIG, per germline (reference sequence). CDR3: CAWRGTGVQPQHF. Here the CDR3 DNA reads TGTGCCTGGAGGGGGACAGGGGTTCAGCCCCAGCATTTT.

The CDR3 nucleotides read TGCGCCAGCAGGCCCGAACGGGACAGAATCACAGATACGCAGTATTTT. Its translation is CASRPERDRITDTQYF. The chain combines TRBV5-1 with TRBJ2-3; TRBD1 matches at 7 bases. The ends lost 5 bases at V and 2 bases at J; junction bases unmatched: 11. CDR1 and CDR2 from the germline V gene are SGHRS and YFSETQ. This CDR3 has 16 residues.

The CDR3, as DNA: TGTGCCAGCAGCTCCACCTCCGCGTTTGGGCGGGAGCAGCCCCAGCATTTT. Its translation is CASSSTSAFGREQPQHF. The rearrangement links TRBV7-6 to TRBJ1-5; D is ambiguous. There are 17 residues in the CDR3. The ends were cut back, 4 bases at V and 7 bases at J, with 23 bases in the middle. Per germline, CDR1 SGHVS and CDR2 FNYEAQ.

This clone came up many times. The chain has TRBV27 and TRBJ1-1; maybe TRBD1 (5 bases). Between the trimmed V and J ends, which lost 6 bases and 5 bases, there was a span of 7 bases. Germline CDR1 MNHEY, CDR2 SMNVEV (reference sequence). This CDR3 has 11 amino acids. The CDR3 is CASSWGTEAFF. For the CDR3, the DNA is TGTGCCAGCAGCTGGGGGACTGAAGCTTTCTTT.

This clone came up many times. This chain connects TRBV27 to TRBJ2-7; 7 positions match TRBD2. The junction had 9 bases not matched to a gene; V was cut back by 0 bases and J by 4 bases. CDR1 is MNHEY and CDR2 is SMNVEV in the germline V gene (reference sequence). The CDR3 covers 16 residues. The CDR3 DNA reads TGTGCCAGCAGTTTATCATCCACTAGCGCTGCATACGAGCAGTACTTC. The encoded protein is CASSLSSTSAAYEQYF.

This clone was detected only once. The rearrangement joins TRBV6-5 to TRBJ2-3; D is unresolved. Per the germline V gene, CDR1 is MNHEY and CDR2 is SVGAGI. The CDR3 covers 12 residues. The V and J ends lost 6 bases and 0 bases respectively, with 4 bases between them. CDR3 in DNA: TGTGCCAGCAGCCCGAGCACAGATACGCAGTATTTT. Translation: CASSPSTDTQYF.

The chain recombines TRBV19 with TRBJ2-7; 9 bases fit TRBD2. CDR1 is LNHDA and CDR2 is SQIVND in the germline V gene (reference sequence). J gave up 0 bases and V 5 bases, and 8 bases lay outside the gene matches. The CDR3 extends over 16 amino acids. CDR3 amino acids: CASSFGSGGLSYEQYF. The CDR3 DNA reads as TGTGCCAGTAGTTTCGGTAGCGGGGGCCTCTCCTACGAGCAGTACTTC.

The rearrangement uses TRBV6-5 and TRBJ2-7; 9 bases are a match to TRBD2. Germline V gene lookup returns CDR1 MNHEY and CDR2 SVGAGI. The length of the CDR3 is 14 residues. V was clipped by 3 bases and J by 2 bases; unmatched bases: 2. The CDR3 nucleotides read TGTGCCAGCAGTTATAGCGGGAGTACCTACGAGCAGTACTTC. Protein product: CASSYSGSTYEQYF.

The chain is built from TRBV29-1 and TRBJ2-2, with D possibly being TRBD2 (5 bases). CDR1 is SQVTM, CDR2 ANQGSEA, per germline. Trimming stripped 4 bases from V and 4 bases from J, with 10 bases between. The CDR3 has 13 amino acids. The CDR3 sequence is CSVAGSLTGELFF. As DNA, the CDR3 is TGCAGCGTTGCGGGGTCCCTCACCGGGGAGCTGTTTTTT.

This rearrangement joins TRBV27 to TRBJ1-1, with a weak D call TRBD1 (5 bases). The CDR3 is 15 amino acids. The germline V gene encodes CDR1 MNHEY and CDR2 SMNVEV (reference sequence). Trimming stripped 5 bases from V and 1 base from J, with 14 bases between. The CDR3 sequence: CASSPLQGRNTEAFF. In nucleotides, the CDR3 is TGTGCCAGCAGTCCCCTTCAGGGTAGGAACACTGAAGCTTTCTTT.

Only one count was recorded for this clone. The CDR3 region has the DNA TGTGCCAGCAGTACTACCACAGCGCTTGGGGGAGCTTTCTTT. It translates to CASSTTTALGGAFF. V and J are TRBV27 and TRBJ1-1; D is possibly TRBD1 (5 bases). From germline, CDR1 is MNHEY and CDR2 SMNVEV (reference sequence). V shed 5 bases and J shed 10 bases, with 20 bases lying between them. The CDR3 spans 14 residues.

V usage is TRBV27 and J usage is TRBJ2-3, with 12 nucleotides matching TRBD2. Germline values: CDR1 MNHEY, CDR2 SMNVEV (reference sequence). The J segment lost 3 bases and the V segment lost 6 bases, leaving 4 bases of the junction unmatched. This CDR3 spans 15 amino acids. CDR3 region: CASRPTSGRTDTQYF. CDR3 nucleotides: TGTGCCAGCAGACCAACTAGCGGGAGGACAGATACGCAGTATTTT.

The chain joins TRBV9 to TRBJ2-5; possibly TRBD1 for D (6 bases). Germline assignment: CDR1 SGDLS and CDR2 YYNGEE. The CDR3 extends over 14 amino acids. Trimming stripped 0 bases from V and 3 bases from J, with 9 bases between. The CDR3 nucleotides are TGTGCCAGCAGCGTAGGGGGGACAAAAGAGACCCAGTACTTC. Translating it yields CASSVGGTKETQYF.

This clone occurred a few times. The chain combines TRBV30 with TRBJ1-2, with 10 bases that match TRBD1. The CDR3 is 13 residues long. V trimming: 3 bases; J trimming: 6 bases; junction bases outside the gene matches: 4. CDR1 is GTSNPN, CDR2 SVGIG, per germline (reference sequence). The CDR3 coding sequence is TGTGCCTGGAGCCTCGGGACAGGGGATGGCTACACCTTC. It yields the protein CAWSLGTGDGYTF.

The CDR3 bases are TGTGCCAGCAGCTCGCCTCGAGGGCCCTACGAGCAGTACTTC. This sequence encodes CASSSPRGPYEQYF. The chain links TRBV7-9 to TRBJ2-7, with D perhaps matching TRBD2 (5 bases). The length of the CDR3 is 14 residues. Germline V lookup: CDR1 SEHNR, CDR2 FQNEAQ (reference sequence). V lost 4 bases and J lost 2, with 12 bases in between.

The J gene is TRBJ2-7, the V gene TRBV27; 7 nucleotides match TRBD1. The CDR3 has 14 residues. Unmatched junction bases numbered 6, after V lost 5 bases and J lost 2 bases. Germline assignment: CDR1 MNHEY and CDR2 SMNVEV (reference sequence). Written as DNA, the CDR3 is TGTGCCAGCAGTAACAGGGGCCCGACCTACGAGCAGTACTTC. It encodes CASSNRGPTYEQYF.

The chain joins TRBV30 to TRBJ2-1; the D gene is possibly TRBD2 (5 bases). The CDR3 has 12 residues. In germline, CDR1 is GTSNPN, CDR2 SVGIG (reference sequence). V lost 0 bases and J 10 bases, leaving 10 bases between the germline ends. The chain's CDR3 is CAWSVLETEQFF. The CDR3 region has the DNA TGTGCCTGGAGTGTACTAGAGACAGAGCAGTTCTTC.

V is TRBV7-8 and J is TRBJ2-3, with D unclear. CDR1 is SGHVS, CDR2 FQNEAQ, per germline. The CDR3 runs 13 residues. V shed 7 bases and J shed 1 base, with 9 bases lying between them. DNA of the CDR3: TGTGCCAGCACTCGCGCCGGCACAGATACGCAGTATTTT. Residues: CASTRAGTDTQYF.

The chain's CDR3 is CASSFGANYGYTF. DNA of the CDR3: TGTGCCAGCAGTTTTGGGGCTAACTATGGCTACACCTTC. The gene calls are TRBV27 and TRBJ1-2; no clear D gene. Between the trimmed V and J ends, which lost 3 bases and 0 bases, there was a span of 5 bases. Germline V CDR1 and CDR2: MNHEY, SMNVEV (reference sequence). The CDR3 length is 13 residues.